This T cell receptor (beta chain) was captured in a study of pediatric ulcerative colitis (dated by TCRdb to 2018 to 2020). Describing the broader study: Fewer than 10 ulcerative colitis patients had pancolitis and two had left-sided colitis, with histology consistent with ulcerative colitis in all. From nine newly diagnosed, treatment-naive pediatric ulcerative colitis patients and four non-IBD control children, paired blood and rectal samples were collected. By Pediatric Ulcerative Colitis Activity Index, a couple of patients had mild disease, several had moderate disease and three had acute severe colitis.

This clone was seen more than once but under ten times. There is no known antigen for this receptor. Per-base quality was not reported, and no clone a single base away is much larger than it. Rearranged CDR3 beta regions were amplified from genomic DNA with multiplex V and J primers using the immunoSEQ TRB Survey service. To keep sequencing depth the same across samples, survey-level depth of up to 500,000 reads per sample was applied. The libraries were purified and pooled, then sequenced using Illumina technology. In the paper's pipeline: immunoSEQ online tools were used for productive clonality, sample overlap, pairwise scatters, CDR3 beta length, V/D/J gene usage and productiveness. Calculated diversity was defined as the number of unique rearrangements divided by total templates times 100, and Shannon and Simpson indices were additionally computed. Principal component analysis was performed on Z-score normalized data with the R prcomp function and the ggbiplot package. Morisita's index was used to quantify blood-rectal clonal overlap within each subject. TCRdb holds this immuneACCESS table with in-frame rearrangements only. Some clones are missing; in checked studies, unresolved V genes explain under half, and the rest has no known cause. That table gives V, J and clone size, and the DNA gave D and trimming. The sample table contains tens of thousands of clones; only one count was recorded for around 73% of them. Around 0.74% of the sample belongs to the ten largest clones.

CDR1 and CDR2 are read off the germline V gene as MGHDK and SYGVNS. At the junction V is shortened by 4 bases and J by 4 bases, with 7 bases in between. The CDR3, cysteine through phenylalanine, is 12 amino acids long. Solely the CDR3 DNA is kept, with 36 bases framed from the first base. Paper-wide results and their limitations: Controls, mild-moderate and acute severe colitis patients were separated by rectal repertoire features, and reduced rectal diversity due to clonal expansions was observed in acute severe colitis. Two rectal CDR3 clonotypes were detected in all ulcerative colitis patients and were not detected in any of the controls. Repertoires were derived from total lymphocyte DNA, so rare subsets such as regulatory T cells may have patterns not reflected. Compared with controls, ulcerative colitis patients showed significantly higher autologous blood-rectal clonal overlap, a finding that suggests increased T cell trafficking to inflamed tissue. Blood-derived T cells may have been included in the rectal pinch biopsies, particularly in patients with overt colitis. A couple of patients' blood samples yielded substantially fewer templates for technical reasons and were excluded from blood-rectal overlap analysis. The healthy control group was small, with only four individuals.

During colonoscopy, one to two rectal pinch biopsies were obtained for research purposes. Before the diagnostic colonoscopy, none of the ulcerative colitis patients had been given any immunosuppressive medication. Rectal biopsies were digested with proteinase K before DNA isolation. The Wizard kit (Promega) was used to extract genomic DNA from both blood and intestinal samples. The chain is encoded by TRBV25-1 joined to TRBJ1-2; the D region possibly corresponds to TRBD1 (5 bases align). The sequencing sample was made of gut tissue. This receptor was taken from a boy between 10 and 17 years old with moderate ulcerative colitis. The nucleotide sequence is given as TGTGCCAGCAGTGCCGGGGGCTATGGCTACACCTTC. It specifies CASSAGGYGYTF.